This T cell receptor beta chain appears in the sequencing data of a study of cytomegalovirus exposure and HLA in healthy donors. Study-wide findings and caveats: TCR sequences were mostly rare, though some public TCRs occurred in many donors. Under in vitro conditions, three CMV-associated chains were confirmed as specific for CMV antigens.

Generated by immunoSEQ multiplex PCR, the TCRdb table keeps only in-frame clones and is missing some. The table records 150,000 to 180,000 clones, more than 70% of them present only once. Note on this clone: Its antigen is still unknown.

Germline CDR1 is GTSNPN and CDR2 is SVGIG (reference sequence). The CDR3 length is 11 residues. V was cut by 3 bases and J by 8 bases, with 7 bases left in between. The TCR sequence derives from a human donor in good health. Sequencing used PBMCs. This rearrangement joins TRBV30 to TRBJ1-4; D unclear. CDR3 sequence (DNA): TGTGCCTGGAGGAGGAGGGAAAAACTGTTTTTT. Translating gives CAWRRREKLFF.